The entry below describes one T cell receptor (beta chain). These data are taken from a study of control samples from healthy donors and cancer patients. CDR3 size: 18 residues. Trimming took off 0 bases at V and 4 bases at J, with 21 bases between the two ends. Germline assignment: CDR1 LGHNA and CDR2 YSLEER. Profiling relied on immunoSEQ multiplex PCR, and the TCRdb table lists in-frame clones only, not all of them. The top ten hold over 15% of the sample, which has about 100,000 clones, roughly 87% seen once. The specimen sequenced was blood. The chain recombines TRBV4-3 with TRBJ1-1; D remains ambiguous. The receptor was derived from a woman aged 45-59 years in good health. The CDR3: CASSQDVRIGPWITEAFF. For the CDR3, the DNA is TGCGCCAGCAGCCAAGACGTCCGAATTGGACCGTGGATCACTGAAGCTTTCTTT.